This TCR beta chain was captured by sequencing in a study of blood T cell repertoires in COVID-19. The overall study: The United States, Italy and Spain were the sources of the acute and convalescent COVID-19 samples. T cells, B-cell-depleted T cells, or PBMCs supplied cDNA or gDNA.

Original methodology: Estimation of nucleated cell counts relied on the amplification of reference gene primers. Clones were read by immunoSEQ multiplex PCR, and TCRdb kept only the in-frame ones, dropping some. V, J and clone size derive from that table, while D and trimming were established from the DNA sequence. The repertoire includes roughly 230,000 clones, about 86% of them detected once, and around 8.9% sits in the top ten. Germline-derived CDR1 and CDR2 are KGHDR and SFDVKD. With 2 bases clipped from V and 7 bases from J, the junction kept 6 bases outside the gene matches. The CDR3 extends over 15 amino acids.

The chain uses TRBV24-1 and TRBJ2-1; 8 positions agree with TRBD2. Sequences were obtained from peripheral blood. The origin of this receptor is a man aged 40-55 years with active or convalescent COVID-19. DNA of the CDR3: TGTGCCACCAGTGATTCGGGGGGGGCAAGGAATGAGCAGTTCTTC. Protein product: CATSDSGGARNEQFF.